This T cell receptor beta chain was sequenced in a study of T cell repertoires in cytomegalovirus infection. Background on the study: Recently identified HLA-C-restricted CMV epitopes were among the peptides used.

This clonotype was observed at least ten times. The antigen is unknown. Sequence at one end of the junction differs from germline and may be a read error. TCRdb reanalysed the reads using MiXCR and keeps one entry per CDR3 protein. The sample yields approximately 300,000 distinct CDR3 sequences, roughly 25% seen once. From germline, CDR1 is SGHTA and CDR2 FQGNSA. The CDR3 is made up of 16 amino acids. This sequence originates from a human donor in good health (CMV status not recorded). Some clones in this sample may be carry-over from other donors' samples. The V and J genes are TRBV7-2 and TRBJ2-1; D unresolved. Sequenced here: cultured PBMCs, sampled from culture after CMV antigen stimulation. CDR3 bases: TGTGCCAGCACCTTAGGACCTCCTAGCTCCTACAATGAGCAGTTCTTC. This encodes CASTLGPPSSYNEQFF.